The 6 T cell receptor beta chains below all came from one sample that was sequenced in a study of T cells expressing NK-cell markers. TCRdb reprocessed the 5' RACE reads, keeping one entry per CDR3 protein, no DNA. Its table lists some 460,000 distinct CDR3 sequences. Sample: blood T cells: a sorted CD56 or NKG2C T cell subset, CD4+ or CD8+ T cells, or bulk PBMC T cells (not recorded which). The receptors stem from a woman aged 50 to 60 in good health.

This chain links TRBV7-2 with TRBJ2-1. The CDR3 has 12 amino acids. Germline CDR1 reads SGHTA; CDR2 reads FQGNSA. CDR3: CASNHGLDEQFF.

The gene calls are TRBV24-1 and TRBJ2-5. The length of the CDR3 is 13 residues. Germline V gives CDR1 KGHDR, CDR2 SFDVKD. The CDR3 spells CATSDIVRETQYF.

The rearrangement joins TRBV12-3 or TRBV12-4 to TRBJ1-1; TCRdb reports TRBD1, a call that lacks DNA to check it against. CDR3 length: 15 amino acids. This CDR3 is CASSSDRGRGTEAFF.

The chain joins TRBV10-3 to TRBJ1-1. Germline assignment: CDR1 ENHRY and CDR2 SYGVKD. The CDR3 is 16 residues long. CDR3 residues: CASRQGGPISPTEAFF.

The rearrangement links TRBV14 to TRBJ2-4; TCRdb's D gene call, TRBD2, goes unchecked for lack of DNA. Germline loops: CDR1 SGHDN, CDR2 FVKESK. The CDR3 runs to 15 residues. The CDR3 is CASSPRDGVKNIQYF.

This rearrangement joins TRBV11-3 to TRBJ2-1; the TCRdb call, TRBD2, lacks DNA for checking. Per germline, CDR1 SGHNT and CDR2 YENEEA. This CDR3 is built from 14 residues. This CDR3 is CASSPSPSYNEQFF.